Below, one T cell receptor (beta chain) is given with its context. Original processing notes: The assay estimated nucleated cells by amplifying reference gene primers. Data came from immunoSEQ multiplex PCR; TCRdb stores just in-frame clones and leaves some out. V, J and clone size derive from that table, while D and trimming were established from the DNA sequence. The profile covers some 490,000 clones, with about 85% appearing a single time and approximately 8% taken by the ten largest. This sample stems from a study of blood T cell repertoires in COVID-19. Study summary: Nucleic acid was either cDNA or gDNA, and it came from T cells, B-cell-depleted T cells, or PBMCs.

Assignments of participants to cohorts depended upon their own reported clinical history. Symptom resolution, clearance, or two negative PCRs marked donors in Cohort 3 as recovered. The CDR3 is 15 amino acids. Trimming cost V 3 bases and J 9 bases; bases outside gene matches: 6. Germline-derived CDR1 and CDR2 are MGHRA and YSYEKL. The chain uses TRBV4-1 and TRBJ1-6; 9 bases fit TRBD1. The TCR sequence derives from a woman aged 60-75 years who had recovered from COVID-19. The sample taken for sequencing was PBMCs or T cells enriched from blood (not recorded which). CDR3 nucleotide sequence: TGCGCCAGCAGCCAGGGACAGGGAGTAGGTTCACCCCTCCACTTT. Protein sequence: CASSQGQGVGSPLHF.